These 20 T cell receptor beta chains were all obtained from the same sample, sequenced in a study of Graves' ophthalmopathy and Graves' hyperthyroidism. RNA transcripts provided the template for amplifying TCR beta CDR3 regions. RT-PCR was first run with HTBI primers, then multiplex PCR in a second round. TCRdb re-called the multiplex PCR reads through MiXCR, storing one row per CDR3 protein. The sample lists about 380,000 distinct CDR3 sequences, roughly 15% occurring once. Specimen: peripheral blood. The receptors were gathered from a woman aged 18-29 years with stable Graves' hyperthyroidism.

There are many counts of this clonotype. The chain links TRBV7-8 to TRBJ1-5; D gene ambiguous. Germline V gives CDR1 SGHVS, CDR2 FQNEAQ. V was pared by 5 bases and J by 2 bases, with 19 bases between. CDR3 length: 17 amino acids. The DNA of the CDR3 is TGTGCCAGCAGCCACGCTCAACGGGCTGCTCGCAATCAGCCCCAGCATTTT. Translating gives CASSHAQRAARNQPQHF.

This clonotype appeared a few times. The V gene is TRBV18, the J gene TRBJ2-5, with D perhaps being TRBD1 or TRBD2 (5 bases each). The V end lost 2 bases, the J end lost 2 bases, and 12 bases lay between the germline ends. Germline-derived CDR1 and CDR2 are KGHSH and LQKENI. This CDR3 is built from 15 residues. In nucleotides, the CDR3 is TGTGCCAGCTCACCAAACGGGGCTAATCAAGAGACCCAGTACTTC. This translates into CASSPNGANQETQYF.

At least ten counts were recorded for this clonotype. The chain recombines TRBV19 with TRBJ1-2; TRBD1 matches at 7 bases. This CDR3 has 15 amino acids. Germline CDR1 reads LNHDA; CDR2 reads SQIVND (reference sequence). Trimming cost V 5 bases and J 3 bases; bases outside gene matches: 9. In DNA form, the CDR3 reads TGTGCCAGTAGTTCCTGGACAGGTCTCGACTATGGCTACACCTTC. This codes for CASSSWTGLDYGYTF. Supplemented by reference TRBV19 and TRBJ1-2, the full variable domain reads DGGITQSPKYLFRKEGQNVTLSCEQNLNHDAMYWYRQDPGQGLRLIYYSQIVNDFQKGDIAEGYSVSREKKESFPLTVTSAQKNPTAFYLCASSSWTGLDYGYTFGSGTRLTVV.

At least ten counts were recorded for this clonotype. The gene calls are TRBV10-3 and TRBJ1-1; 11 positions agree with TRBD1. Unmatched junction bases numbered 8, after V lost 6 bases and J lost 11 bases. This CDR3 spans 13 amino acids. CDR1 ENHRY and CDR2 SYGVKD come from the germline V gene. Here the CDR3 reads CAIRPGQGDGAFF. DNA for the CDR3: TGTGCCATCAGACCGGGACAGGGGGACGGGGCTTTCTTT.

This clonotype showed up many times. The genes are TRBV19 and TRBJ1-2, with D perhaps matching TRBD1 (6 bases). Trimming took 3 bases from V and 3 from J, leaving 11 bases between them. The CDR3 has 14 amino acids. Germline assignment: CDR1 LNHDA and CDR2 SQIVND (reference sequence). CDR3 bases: TGTGCCAGTAGTATTGGAAGGGGGGACTATGGCTACACCTTC. Translation gives CASSIGRGDYGYTF.

This clonotype was detected many times. The chain links TRBV20-1 to TRBJ1-1, with D uncertain. Germline values: CDR1 DFQATT, CDR2 SNEGSKA (reference sequence). Trimming stripped 2 bases from V and 1 base from J, with 5 bases between. This CDR3 is 12 amino acids long. This chain's CDR3 is CSARRPNTEAFF. CDR3 DNA sequence: TGCAGTGCTAGAAGACCGAACACTGAAGCTTTCTTT.

This clonotype was picked up many times. The chain couples TRBV7-2 to TRBJ1-1; TRBD1 aligns across 7 bases. CDR3 size: 15 residues. CDR1 is SGHTA and CDR2 is FQGNSA in the germline V gene. The trim removed 4 bases at V and 10 bases at J, leaving 15 bases unmatched. The CDR3 spells CASSYIGTVTPRAFF. The CDR3, as DNA: TGTGCCAGCAGCTATATCGGGACAGTGACTCCGAGAGCTTTCTTT.

This clonotype was recorded a few times. The chain employs TRBV5-1 and TRBJ1-2; D might be TRBD1 (5 bases). CDR3 length: 13 amino acids. CDR1 and CDR2 from the germline V gene are SGHRS and YFSETQ. The V gene lost 9 bases and the J gene lost 4 bases, with 16 bases spanning the gap. The CDR3 DNA reads TGCGCCACGGGTCCGGGGGAAGGCTATGGCTACACCTTC. Translated: CATGPGEGYGYTF.

The chain couples TRBV20-1 to TRBJ1-1, with D hard to call. Germline assignment: CDR1 DFQATT and CDR2 SNEGSKA (reference sequence). Deletions cut 3 bases from V and 2 bases from J, with 16 bases between. The CDR3 runs 15 residues. The DNA for the CDR3 is TGCAGTGCTAGTAAGAGCGTTTCTGTTAACACTGAAGCTTTCTTT. It is translated as CSASKSVSVNTEAFF.

The CDR3 is CASTRQGKGVEPQHF. CDR3 DNA sequence: TGTGCCAGCACTAGACAGGGTAAGGGCGTTGAGCCCCAGCATTTT. The rearrangement joins TRBV6-1 to TRBJ1-5; 7 positions agree with TRBD1. The V gene end was trimmed by 7 bases and the J gene end by 8 bases; junction bases not matched to a gene: 14. This CDR3 has 15 residues. CDR1 is MNHNS and CDR2 is SASEGT in the germline V gene.

This clonotype was observed at least ten times. V and J are TRBV29-1 and TRBJ1-2, with D perhaps TRBD1 (6 bases). The CDR3 sequence is 12 residues long. CDR1 and CDR2 (germline): SQVTM, ANQGSEA. Trimming stripped 0 bases from V and 8 bases from J, with 10 bases between. CDR3 region: CSVEEPGGGYTF. The CDR3 DNA sequence: TGCAGCGTTGAAGAGCCCGGGGGCGGCTACACCTTC.

This clonotype was recorded many times. The CDR3 reads CASSSVSTEAFF. Written as DNA, the CDR3 is TGTGCCAGCAGCTCCGTTTCGACTGAAGCTTTCTTT. The rearrangement joins TRBV11-1 to TRBJ1-1; unclear D gene. Germline assignment: CDR1 SGHAT and CDR2 FQDESV (reference sequence). This CDR3 is built from 12 residues. V lost 4 bases, J lost 5 bases, and 8 bases lay in between.

A few counts support this clonotype. The V gene is TRBV4-2, the J gene TRBJ2-2; possibly TRBD2 for D (5 bases). Germline values: CDR1 LGHNA, CDR2 YNFKEQ. CDR3 length: 16 amino acids. Trimming pared 0 bases from V and 1 base from J, leaving 9 bases between. The CDR3 sequence is CASSQDLAGNTGELFF. For the CDR3, the DNA is TGTGCCAGCAGCCAAGATCTAGCAGGGAACACCGGGGAGCTGTTTTTT.

This clonotype was seen at least ten times. The chain employs TRBV29-1 and TRBJ2-7; D unresolved. The CDR3 runs to 12 residues. Trimming left V 7 bases short and J 0 bases short, with 10 bases between. Germline V gene data show CDR1 as SQVTM and CDR2 as ANQGSEA. CDR3 in DNA: TGCAGCGCTACTTCATCCTCCTACGAGCAGTACTTC. This codes for CSATSSSYEQYF.

J is TRBJ1-2 and V is TRBV28; 12 bases align to TRBD1. This CDR3 is built from 18 residues. Trimming at V came to 3 bases and at J to 5 bases, leaving 13 bases not matched to a gene. Germline lookup yields CDR1 MDHEN and CDR2 SYDVKM. This chain's CDR3 is CASSLPLGTGGRTYGYTF. Here the CDR3 DNA reads TGTGCCAGCAGTTTGCCCCTCGGGACAGGGGGCCGGACTTATGGCTACACCTTC.

This clonotype has a handful of counts. The gene calls are TRBV29-1 and TRBJ1-1; D might be TRBD1 (5 bases). Trimming removed 3 bases at V and 4 bases at J, with 15 bases between. This CDR3 has 14 residues. CDR1 and CDR2 from the germline V gene are SQVTM and ANQGSEA. The CDR3 sequence is CSVEIGGAGTEAFF. Here the CDR3 DNA reads TGCAGCGTTGAGATCGGAGGGGCGGGCACTGAAGCTTTCTTT.

This clonotype was detected ten times or more. V gene TRBV7-8 combines with J gene TRBJ1-5; D gene uncertain. This CDR3 is 13 amino acids long. V dropped 7 bases and J dropped 3 bases, with 10 bases sitting between them. Germline V lookup: CDR1 SGHVS, CDR2 FQNEAQ. DNA for the CDR3: TGTGCCAGCACCTCCAGCCCCAATCAGCCCCAGCATTTT. Amino acid sequence: CASTSSPNQPQHF.

In regard to this clonotype: This may arise from a read error, as a much more abundant clone is one base away. The chain combines TRBV6-1 with TRBJ1-5; TRBD1 agrees at 7 bases. CDR3 size: 13 residues. The germline V gene encodes CDR1 MNHNS and CDR2 SASEGT. The DNA of the CDR3 is TGTTCCAGCGTACAGGGGTGCAATCAGCCCCAGCATTTT. This gives the protein CSSVQGCNQPQHF.

In this sample, this clonotype turned up many times. The rearrangement joins TRBV14 to TRBJ2-5; D is possibly TRBD2 (5 bases). This CDR3 contains 13 residues. The V end was cut by 1 base, the J end by 7 bases, with 10 bases between. The germline V gene has CDR1 SGHDN and CDR2 FVKESK. The DNA of the CDR3 is TGTGCCAGCAGCCAAGGAGGGCTCCGGACCCAGTACTTC. Encoded protein: CASSQGGLRTQYF.

The chain joins TRBV4-1 to TRBJ2-7; D not resolved. The V end lost 0 bases, the J end lost 3 bases, and 9 bases lay between the germline ends. Per the germline V gene, CDR1 is MGHRA and CDR2 is YSYEKL. The CDR3 covers 14 residues. DNA of the CDR3: TGCGCCAGCAGCCAAGAGTTCGGCAACTACGAGCAGTACTTC. It specifies CASSQEFGNYEQYF.